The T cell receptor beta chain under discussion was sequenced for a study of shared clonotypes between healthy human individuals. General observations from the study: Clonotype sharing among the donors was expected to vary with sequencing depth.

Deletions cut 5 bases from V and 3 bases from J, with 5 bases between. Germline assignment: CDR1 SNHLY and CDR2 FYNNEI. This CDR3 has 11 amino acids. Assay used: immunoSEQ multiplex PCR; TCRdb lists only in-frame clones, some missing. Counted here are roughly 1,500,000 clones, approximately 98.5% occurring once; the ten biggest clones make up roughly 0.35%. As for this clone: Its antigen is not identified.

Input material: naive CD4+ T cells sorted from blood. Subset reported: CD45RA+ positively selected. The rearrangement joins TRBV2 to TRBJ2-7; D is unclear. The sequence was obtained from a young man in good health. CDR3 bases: TGTGCCAGCAGTTTTGACTACGAGCAGTACTTC. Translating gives CASSFDYEQYF.